The next 30 T cell receptor beta chains were all read from a single sample in a study of shared clonotypes between healthy human individuals. Libraries were prepared by immunoSEQ multiplex PCR; TCRdb keeps only in-frame clonotypes and omits some of them. The sample holds over 1.4 million clones, over 95% seen once. Sequencing was carried out using naive CD4+ T cells sorted from blood. The subset was: CD45RA+ positively selected. Every receptor here comes from a man aged 25-45 years in good health.

The V call is TRBV15, the J call TRBJ2-1, with a weak D call TRBD2 (6 bases). In germline, CDR1 is LNHNV, CDR2 YYDKDF (reference sequence). Deletions cut 2 bases from V and 7 bases from J, with 18 bases between. The CDR3 sequence is 16 residues long. In nucleotides, the CDR3 is TGTGCCACCAGCAGACACGGGACTCCGGTATTAAATGAGCAGTTCTTC. Translation gives CATSRHGTPVLNEQFF.

The V gene is TRBV2, the J gene TRBJ2-3, with a tentative D call TRBD1 (6 bases). The CDR3 covers 12 residues. The V end was cut by 1 base, the J end by 11 bases, with 10 bases between. Germline V gene data show CDR1 as SNHLY and CDR2 as FYNNEI. In DNA, the CDR3 is TGTGCCAGCAGTGAAGGAGGCAGGGGGCAGTATTTT. Protein sequence: CASSEGGRGQYF.

The chain uses TRBV7-9 and TRBJ2-3; TRBD2 is a possible D gene (5 bases). Trimming left V 1 base short and J 2 bases short, with 13 bases between. This CDR3 spans 16 amino acids. In germline, CDR1 is SEHNR, CDR2 FQNEAQ (reference sequence). CDR3 residues: CASSLGFEGYTDTQYF. CDR3 sequence (DNA): TGTGCCAGCAGCTTAGGGTTTGAGGGATACACAGATACGCAGTATTTT.

This sequence joins TRBV11-2 and TRBJ1-2; TRBD1 aligns across 10 bases. The junction had 7 bases not matched to a gene; V was cut back by 5 bases and J by 10 bases. The CDR3 loop spans 13 amino acids. Germline CDR1 and CDR2: SGHAT and FQNNGV. The CDR3, as DNA: TGTGCCAGCAGCCGGGGGACAGGGGAAGACTACACCTTC. Its translation is CASSRGTGEDYTF.

The rearrangement uses TRBV29-1 and TRBJ2-6; D unclear. The CDR3 sequence is 13 residues long. The V and J ends lost 3 bases and 2 bases respectively, with 5 bases between them. Germline assignment: CDR1 SQVTM and CDR2 ANQGSEA. CDR3 sequence reads: CSVESTGANVLTF. The CDR3 DNA is TGCAGCGTTGAGAGTACTGGGGCCAACGTCCTGACTTTC.

The V call is TRBV30, the J call TRBJ2-3, with D possibly being TRBD2 (6 bases). Germline loops: CDR1 GTSNPN, CDR2 SVGIG (reference sequence). The CDR3 has 16 amino acids. Trimming removed 2 bases from V and 6 bases from J, with 21 bases in between. Here the CDR3 reads CAWSWAPKTSKDTQYF. The CDR3 bases are TGTGCCTGGAGTTGGGCCCCTAAGACTAGTAAGGATACGCAGTATTTT.

The rearrangement uses TRBV28 and TRBJ2-7; 9 bases map to TRBD2. There are 16 residues in the CDR3. The V segment lost 6 bases and the J segment 4 bases; nucleotides outside the gene matches: 13. The V gene's germline CDR1 is MDHEN and CDR2 SYDVKM. This CDR3 reads CASSPRGLASIYEQYF. CDR3 nucleotides: TGTGCCAGCAGCCCACGGGGACTAGCTTCCATATACGAGCAGTACTTC.

The chain combines TRBV2 with TRBJ2-7; D gene ambiguous. This CDR3 is 14 amino acids long. The germline V and J ends were trimmed by 6 bases and 2 bases, with 14 bases remaining between them. Germline-derived CDR1 and CDR2 are SNHLY and FYNNEI. The CDR3 sequence is CASSVDPVAYEQYF. In nucleotides, the CDR3 is TGTGCCAGCAGCGTCGACCCCGTCGCCTACGAGCAGTACTTC.

The gene calls are TRBV5-6 and TRBJ1-5; 10 positions match TRBD1. Germline lookup yields CDR1 SGHDT and CDR2 YYEEEE. J gave up 4 bases and V 3 bases, and 13 bases lay outside the gene matches. The CDR3 runs 18 residues. CDR3: CASSSFRDRGGRNQPQHF. Here the CDR3 DNA reads TGTGCCAGCAGCTCCTTCCGGGACAGGGGCGGTCGGAATCAGCCCCAGCATTTT.

This chain connects TRBV13 to TRBJ1-1; 9 bases are shared with TRBD1. The trim removed 8 bases at V and 1 base at J, leaving 5 bases unmatched. CDR3 size: 14 residues. The germline V gene has CDR1 PRHDT and CDR2 FYEKMQ (reference sequence). CDR3 amino acids: CASSGTGRNTEAFF. CDR3 coding DNA: TGTGCCAGCTCCGGGACAGGGCGGAACACTGAAGCTTTCTTT. Filled out from reference TRBV13 and TRBJ1-1, the complete variable domain reads AAGVIQSPRHLIKEKRETATLKCYPIPRHDTVYWYQQGPGQDPQFLISFYEKMQSDKGSIPDRFSAQQFSDYHSELNMSSLELGDSALYFCASSGTGRNTEAFFGQGTRLTVV.

With regard to this clone: At the DNA level, this CDR3 is encoded by other sequences in the same sample as well. The chain has TRBV9 and TRBJ1-1; D is undetermined. CDR1 is SGDLS and CDR2 is YYNGEE in the germline V gene. Trimming cost V 0 bases and J 1 base, with 4 bases left between them. The CDR3 contains 13 residues. The CDR3: CASSVARNTEAFF. The CDR3 region has the DNA TGTGCCAGCAGCGTAGCTAGGAACACTGAAGCTTTCTTT.

This clone was detected once. The J gene is TRBJ2-7, the V gene TRBV6-1; a possible D gene is TRBD1 (7 bases). Between the trimmed V and J ends, which lost 10 bases and 6 bases, there was a span of 16 bases. The CDR3 spans 12 residues. CDR1 and CDR2 (germline): MNHNS, SASEGT. This CDR3 reads CATRQGGGEQYF. As DNA, the CDR3 is TGTGCCACCAGACAGGGAGGAGGCGAGCAGTACTTC.

This chain links TRBV27 with TRBJ2-7; D unresolved. CDR3 length: 13 amino acids. CDR1 is MNHEY, CDR2 SMNVEV, per germline (reference sequence). This CDR3 reads CASSLTPAGPRTV. DNA for the CDR3: TGTGCCAGCAGCCTGACACCAGCCGGGCCCCGAACCGTC.

The chain joins TRBV7-2 to TRBJ2-7; D possibly corresponds to TRBD1 (5 bases). The CDR3 is 15 amino acids. Germline V CDR1 and CDR2: SGHTA, FQGNSA. Between the trimmed V and J ends, which lost 4 bases and 2 bases, there was a span of 15 bases. The CDR3 loop reads CASSSTGTGPYEQYF. CDR3 nucleotides: TGTGCCAGCAGCTCAACAGGTACCGGGCCCTACGAGCAGTACTTC. Based on the CDR3 plus reference TRBV7-2 and TRBJ2-7, the full variable domain is GAGVSQSPSNKVTEKGKDVELRCDPISGHTALYWYRQSLGQGLEFLIYFQGNSAPDKSGLPSDRFSAERTGGSVSTLTIQRTQQEDSAVYLCASSSTGTGPYEQYFGPGTRLTVT.

This sequence joins TRBV9 and TRBJ2-2; a possible D gene is TRBD1 (6 bases). Germline V gene data show CDR1 as SGDLS and CDR2 as YYNGEE. V lost 8 bases to trimming and J lost 7 bases, with 21 bases between them. The CDR3 has 15 amino acids. The CDR3 DNA reads TGTGCCAGTAGACCCGACAGGATGGAGAACGGGGAGCTGTTTTTT. Translation gives CASRPDRMENGELFF.

V is TRBV19 and J is TRBJ2-2; 9 bases map to TRBD1. The CDR3 extends over 18 amino acids. Germline V gene lookup returns CDR1 LNHDA and CDR2 SQIVND (reference sequence). Trimming at V came to 4 bases and at J to 2 bases, leaving 11 bases not matched to a gene. The CDR3 sequence is CASSTPRDRELNTGELFF. The DNA for the CDR3 is TGTGCCAGTAGTACGCCACGGGACAGGGAACTAAACACCGGGGAGCTGTTTTTT.

The gene calls are TRBV5-6 and TRBJ2-4, with unresolved D. CDR1 is SGHDT, CDR2 YYEEEE, per germline. Trimming removed 1 base at V and 5 bases at J, with 7 bases between. CDR3 length equals 13 residues. CDR3 nucleotides: TGTGCCAGCAGCTTGTTTACGGAAAACATTCAGTACTTC. Translation: CASSLFTENIQYF.

This clone has a single count. The chain employs TRBV6-6 and TRBJ2-5; perhaps TRBD1 as D (5 bases). The V gene lost 4 bases and the J gene lost 2 bases, with 17 bases spanning the gap. The CDR3 sequence is 16 residues long. The germline CDR1 and CDR2 sequences are MNHNY and SVGAGI (reference sequence). In DNA form, the CDR3 reads TGTGCCAGCAGTTTACTTGATACGACAGATCAAGAGACCCAGTACTTC. It encodes CASSLLDTTDQETQYF.

This clone occurred a few times. The chain employs TRBV30 and TRBJ1-1; perhaps TRBD1 as D (5 bases). Germline V gene data show CDR1 as GTSNPN and CDR2 as SVGIG (reference sequence). The CDR3 contains 11 residues. The germline V and J ends were trimmed by 7 bases and 6 bases, with 12 bases remaining between them. CDR3 loop: CALERGAEAFF. The CDR3 coding sequence is TGTGCCTTGGAGCGGGGGGCTGAAGCTTTCTTT.

V is TRBV6-1 and J is TRBJ2-5; 7 bases map to TRBD1. The CDR3 has 15 residues. V shed 8 bases and J 2 bases; nucleotides not matched to a gene: 11. Germline loops: CDR1 MNHNS, CDR2 SASEGT. In nucleotides, the CDR3 is TGTGCCAGCTCCTCAGGGACAGCTACGCAAGAGACCCAGTACTTC. Translating gives CASSSGTATQETQYF.

The V gene is TRBV18, the J gene TRBJ2-1; 9 nucleotides line up with TRBD2. After removal of 3 bases from V and 0 bases from J, the junction contained 6 bases not matched to a gene. The CDR3 sequence is 17 residues long. The germline CDR1 and CDR2 sequences are KGHSH and LQKENI. This chain's CDR3 is CASSPSISGSSYNEQFF. In nucleotides, the CDR3 is TGTGCCAGCTCACCCTCAATTAGCGGGAGCTCCTACAATGAGCAGTTCTTC.

The J gene is TRBJ2-2, the V gene TRBV19, with no clear D. Germline V CDR1 and CDR2: LNHDA, SQIVND (reference sequence). CDR3 length: 16 amino acids. Trimming removed 3 bases from V and 2 bases from J, with 13 bases in between. The CDR3 here is CASSIVAGTNTGELFF. CDR3 sequence (DNA): TGTGCCAGTAGTATTGTCGCAGGCACAAACACCGGGGAGCTGTTTTTT.

The chain links TRBV29-1 to TRBJ1-1; D uncertain. This CDR3 has 13 amino acids. Looked up from germline, CDR1 is SQVTM and CDR2 is ANQGSEA. Trimming pared 8 bases from V and 4 bases from J, leaving 17 bases between. The CDR3 DNA reads TGCAGCTCCTACAGCAGACGGGGCACTGAAGCTTTCTTT. It encodes CSSYSRRGTEAFF.

A word on this clone: The same CDR3 also results from other DNA sequences found in this sample. The V and J genes are TRBV18 and TRBJ2-1; D unclear. Trimming stripped 0 bases from V and 5 bases from J, with 5 bases between. In germline, CDR1 is KGHSH, CDR2 LQKENI. This CDR3 is built from 13 residues. The CDR3 DNA reads TGTGCCAGCTCACCACCTGGGAACAATGAGCAGTTCTTC. Its protein product is CASSPPGNNEQFF.

V is TRBV9 and J is TRBJ1-4; maybe TRBD1 (5 bases). Trimming cost V 3 bases and J 4 bases, with 13 bases left between them. Germline V CDR1 and CDR2: SGDLS, YYNGEE. The CDR3 loop spans 15 amino acids. As DNA, the CDR3 is TGTGCCAGCAGCGGGAACGGGGCTTATAATGAAAAACTGTTTTTT. The encoded protein is CASSGNGAYNEKLFF.

The chain couples TRBV28 to TRBJ2-7; D not certain. The CDR3 spans 14 residues. The V end lost 5 bases, the J end lost 4 bases, and 15 bases lay between the germline ends. Germline V gene sequence: CDR1 MDHEN, CDR2 SYDVKM. The chain's CDR3 is CASSPHSEIYEQYF. CDR3 in DNA: TGTGCCAGCAGTCCCCACTCGGAGATATACGAGCAGTACTTC.

The chain recombines TRBV7-9 with TRBJ1-4, with D unresolved. This CDR3 region has 15 residues. The germline V gene has CDR1 SEHNR and CDR2 FQNEAQ (reference sequence). V lost 2 bases and J 5 bases, leaving 12 bases between the germline ends. The CDR3 reads CASSLRESLNEKLFF. Written as DNA, the CDR3 is TGTGCCAGCAGCTTACGTGAGTCGTTGAATGAAAAACTGTTTTTT.

J is TRBJ2-1 and V is TRBV6-1, with TRBD1 as a possible D gene (6 bases). Germline-derived CDR1 and CDR2 are MNHNS and SASEGT. The CDR3 spans 10 residues. Deletions cut 10 bases from V and 12 bases from J, with 13 bases between. The CDR3 loop reads CATLPDRQFF. DNA for the CDR3: TGTGCCACCCTACCGGACAGGCAGTTCTTC.

As concerns this clone: Sequence at one end of the junction differs from germline and may be a read error. The chain recombines TRBV7-7 with TRBJ2-2; 10 positions agree with TRBD2. Germline V gives CDR1 SSHAT, CDR2 FNYEAQ (reference sequence). The CDR3 is 16 residues long. The CDR3 sequence is CASSNPSGRADGELFF. CDR3 nucleotide sequence: TGTGCTAGCAGCAATCCCAGCGGGAGGGCCGACGGGGAGCTGTTTTTT.

The V gene is TRBV5-4, the J gene TRBJ2-7; tentatively, D is TRBD2 (6 bases). With 3 bases removed from V and 0 bases from J, the gap between germline ends came to 13 bases. Per germline, CDR1 SGHNT and CDR2 YYREEE (reference sequence). The CDR3 sequence is 15 residues long. The CDR3 nucleotides read TGTGCCAGCAGCTGGCGTGGAGGGAGCTCCTACGAGCAGTACTTC. It yields the protein CASSWRGGSSYEQYF.